Listed below are T cell receptor beta chains from one sample, sequenced in a study of blood T cell repertoires in COVID-19. Sequencing used immunoSEQ multiplex PCR; TCRdb keeps in-frame clones, though not all of them. The sample shows about 180,000 clones, more than 70% of them seen only once. The sample taken for sequencing was peripheral blood. These receptors were taken from a person aged 65 to 79 with COVID-19, enrolled during active disease. CDR3s include the opening cysteine and the closing phenylalanine or tryptophan. Fields, in order: CDR3 protein, CDR3 DNA, J gene, clone size, V gene, D gene. D genes are given only for firm matches. The size entry is marked missing in some rows and otherwise reads once, few, many or a size class.

CASGLGRGGNTEAFF TGTGCTAGTGGTTTAGGCCGAGGAGGGAACACTGAAGCTTTCTTT TRBJ1-1 NA TRBV12-5 NA
CAISEAGLNYGYTF TGTGCCATCAGTGAGGCCGGACTGAACTATGGCTACACCTTC TRBJ1-2 many TRBV10-3 NA
CASSLPVDSSYNSPLHF TGTGCCAGCAGCCTTCCAGTGGACAGCTCCTATAATTCACCCCTCCACTTT TRBJ1-6 NA TRBV6-2/TRBV6-3 NA
CASSLSGAGNTIYF TGTGCCAGCAGTTTATCAGGGGCTGGAAACACCATATATTTT TRBJ1-3 NA TRBV27 NA
CASSGAREYEQYF TGTGCCAGCAGTGGAGCGCGTGAGTACGAGCAGTACTTC TRBJ2-7 NA TRBV3-1/TRBV3-2 NA
CASSLSSGSNTGELFF TGTGCCAGCAGCTTGAGCAGCGGGAGTAACACCGGGGAGCTGTTTTTT TRBJ2-2 once TRBV5-8 TRBD2
CASSGQGALNTEAFF TGTGCCAGCAGCGGACAGGGGGCCTTGAACACTGAAGCTTTCTTT TRBJ1-1 NA TRBV7-9 TRBD1
CASTGTPPNSPLHF TGTGCCAGTACCGGGACTCCTCCTAATTCACCCCTCCACTTT TRBJ1-6 NA TRBV19 NA
CASSPGGTAVLEQFF TGTGCCAGCAGCCCCGGCGGGACCGCGGTGCTTGAGCAGTTCTTC TRBJ2-1 once TRBV9 NA
CASSRDRVRTDTQYF TGTGCCAGCTCACGGGACAGGGTGAGGACAGATACGCAGTATTTT TRBJ2-3 once TRBV18 TRBD1
CASSLDRASNTEAFF TGTGCCAGCAGTTTAGACAGGGCTTCGAACACTGAAGCTTTCTTT TRBJ1-1 NA TRBV28 TRBD1
CASSAGQGAGYTF TGTGCCAGCAGCGCTGGACAGGGTGCTGGCTACACCTTC TRBJ1-2 NA TRBV5-4 TRBD1
CASSFRQGLLETQYF TGTGCCAGCAGCTTTCGTCAGGGGTTGTTGGAGACCCAGTACTTC TRBJ2-5 NA TRBV7-9 NA
CASTLGRGYSGEQYF TGTGCCAGCACCCTGGGCAGGGGGTATTCGGGGGAGCAGTACTTC TRBJ2-7 NA TRBV5-6 TRBD1
CASTMWRQGVETQYF TGTGCCAGCACAATGTGGAGACAGGGGGTAGAGACCCAGTACTTC TRBJ2-5 NA TRBV28 TRBD1
CASSQLAGGLDTGELFF TGTGCCAGCAGCCAACTAGCGGGGGGGCTCGACACCGGGGAGCTGTTTTTT TRBJ2-2 once TRBV3-1/TRBV3-2 TRBD2
CASSEGTGGPPLHF TGTGCCAGCAGTGAAGGGACAGGGGGTCCCCCCCTCCACTTT TRBJ1-6 once TRBV6-1 TRBD1
CASSSQGTKNNSPLHF TGTGCCAGCAGCTCACAGGGCACGAAAAATAATTCACCCCTCCACTTT TRBJ1-6 once TRBV7-2 NA
CASRTNRGSRETQYF TGTGCCAGCAGGACAAACAGGGGTTCAAGGGAGACCCAGTACTTC TRBJ2-5 NA TRBV7-2 TRBD1
CASSYPRDSGSETQYF TGTGCCAGCAGTTACCCCAGGGATAGTGGCTCGGAGACCCAGTACTTC TRBJ2-5 NA TRBV6-5 NA
CASTSPLYNEQFF TGTGCCAGCACGAGTCCCCTCTACAATGAGCAGTTCTTC TRBJ2-1 NA TRBV19 NA
CASSLTGSSYNSPLHF TGTGCCAGCAGTTTAACAGGGAGCTCCTATAATTCACCCCTCCACTTT TRBJ1-6 NA TRBV28 NA
CASSLVGGGLDTQYF TGTGCCAGCAGCTTAGTCGGGGGGGGGCTAGATACGCAGTATTTT TRBJ2-3 NA TRBV7-2 TRBD2
CASSQPMGGFYEQYF TGCGCCAGCAGCCAACCTATGGGAGGGTTCTACGAGCAGTACTTC TRBJ2-7 NA TRBV4-1 TRBD2
CASSMSGGTYNEQFF TGTGCCAGTAGTATGAGCGGGGGGACATACAATGAGCAGTTCTTC TRBJ2-1 NA TRBV19 TRBD2
CASSSRLAGGYEQYF TGTGCCAGCAGCTCCCGACTAGCGGGAGGATACGAGCAGTACTTC TRBJ2-7 few TRBV7-2 TRBD2
CASSIGGTGGQETQYF TGTGCCAGTAGTATAGGGGGGACAGGGGGCCAAGAGACCCAGTACTTC TRBJ2-5 NA TRBV19 TRBD1
CSVEDRGTGDGYTF TGCAGCGTTGAAGATCGGGGGACAGGGGATGGCTACACCTTC TRBJ1-2 once TRBV29-1 TRBD1
CASSPMDSIAEAFF TGTGCCAGCTCACCTATGGACAGCATCGCTGAAGCTTTCTTT TRBJ1-1 NA TRBV18 NA
CASSRAGFSLFF TGTGCCAGCAGCCGGGCGGGGTTCTCTCTATTCTTC TRBJ2-1 NA TRBV12-3/TRBV12-4 NA
CASSRSKGALQETQYF TGTGCCAGCAGCCGCTCTAAGGGGGCGCTACAAGAGACCCAGTACTTC TRBJ2-5 NA TRBV14 TRBD1
CASSLVGTSGVDTQYF TGTGCCAGCAGCTTGGTCGGGACTAGCGGGGTAGATACGCAGTATTTT TRBJ2-3 NA TRBV5-5 TRBD2
CASSPPLPNGYTF TGTGCCAGCAGCCCCCCACTACCTAATGGCTACACCTTC TRBJ1-2 NA TRBV6-2/TRBV6-3 NA
CASSDRRARQETQYF TGTGCCAGCAGTGATAGGAGGGCGCGGCAAGAGACCCAGTACTTC TRBJ2-5 NA TRBV7-9 NA
CASSPHRLGTYEQYF TGTGCCAGCAGTCCCCACAGGTTAGGAACCTACGAGCAGTACTTC TRBJ2-7 NA TRBV27 NA
CASSLGTGGGNEQFF TGTGCCAGCAGCTTAGGGACAGGGGGGGGTAATGAGCAGTTCTTC TRBJ2-1 NA TRBV11-2 TRBD1
CASSLSGTGYNEQFF TGCGCCAGCAGCTTGTCGGGGACAGGGTACAATGAGCAGTTCTTC TRBJ2-1 NA TRBV5-1 TRBD1
CASSIDYASSYNSPLHF TGTGCCAGTAGTATAGATTACGCGAGCTCCTATAATTCACCCCTCCACTTT TRBJ1-6 NA TRBV19 NA
CASSQDGTGGNEKLFF TGCGCCAGCAGCCAAGATGGGACAGGGGGTAATGAAAAACTGTTTTTT TRBJ1-4 NA TRBV4-1 TRBD1
CASSEISGLLDGYTF TGTGCCAGCAGTGAAATTTCGGGGTTGCTTGATGGCTACACCTTC TRBJ1-2 NA TRBV2 NA